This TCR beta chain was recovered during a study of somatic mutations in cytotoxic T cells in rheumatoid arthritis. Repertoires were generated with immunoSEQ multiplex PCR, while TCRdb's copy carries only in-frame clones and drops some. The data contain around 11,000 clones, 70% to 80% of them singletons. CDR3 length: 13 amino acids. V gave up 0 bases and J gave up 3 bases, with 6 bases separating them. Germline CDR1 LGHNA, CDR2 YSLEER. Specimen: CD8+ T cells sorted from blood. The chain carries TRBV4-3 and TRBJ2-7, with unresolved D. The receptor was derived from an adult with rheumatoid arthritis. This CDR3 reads CASSQDSFYEQYF. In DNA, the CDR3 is TGCGCCAGCAGCCAAGACAGTTTCTACGAGCAGTACTTC.